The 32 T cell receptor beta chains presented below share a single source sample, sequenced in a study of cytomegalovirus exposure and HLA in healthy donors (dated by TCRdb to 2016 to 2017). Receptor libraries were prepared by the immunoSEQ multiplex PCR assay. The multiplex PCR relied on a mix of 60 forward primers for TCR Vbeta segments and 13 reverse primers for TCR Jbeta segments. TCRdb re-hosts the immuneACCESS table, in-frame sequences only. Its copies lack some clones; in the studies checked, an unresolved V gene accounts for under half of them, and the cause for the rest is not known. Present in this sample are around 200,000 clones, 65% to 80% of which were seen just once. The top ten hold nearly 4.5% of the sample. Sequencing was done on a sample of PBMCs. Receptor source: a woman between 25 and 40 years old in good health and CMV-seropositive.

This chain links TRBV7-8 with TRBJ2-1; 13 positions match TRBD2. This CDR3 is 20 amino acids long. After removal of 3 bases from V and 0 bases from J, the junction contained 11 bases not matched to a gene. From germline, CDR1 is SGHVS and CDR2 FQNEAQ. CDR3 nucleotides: TGTGCCAGCAGCTTCGGCCGAACTAGCGGGGGGGCCGACTCCTACAATGAGCAGTTCTTC. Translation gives CASSFGRTSGGADSYNEQFF. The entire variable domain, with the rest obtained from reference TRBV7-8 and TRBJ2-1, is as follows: GAGVSQSPRYKVAKRGQDVALRCDPISGHVSLFWYQQALGQGPEFLTYFQNEAQLDKSGLPSDRFFAERPEGSVSTLKIQRTQQEDSAVYLCASSFGRTSGGADSYNEQFFGPGTRLTVL.

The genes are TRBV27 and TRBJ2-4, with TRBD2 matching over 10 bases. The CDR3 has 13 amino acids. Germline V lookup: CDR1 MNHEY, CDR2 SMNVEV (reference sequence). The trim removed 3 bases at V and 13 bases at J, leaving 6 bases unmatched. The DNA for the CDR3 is TGTGCCAGCAGTTTTCAAGCGGGAGGGAGGCAGTACTTC. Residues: CASSFQAGGRQYF.

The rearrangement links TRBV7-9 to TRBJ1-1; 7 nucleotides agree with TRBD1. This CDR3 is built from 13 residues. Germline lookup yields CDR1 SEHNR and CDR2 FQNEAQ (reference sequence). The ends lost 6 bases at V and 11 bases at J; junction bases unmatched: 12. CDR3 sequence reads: CASREQGSAKAFF. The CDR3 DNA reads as TGTGCCAGCAGAGAACAGGGGTCGGCTAAGGCTTTCTTT.

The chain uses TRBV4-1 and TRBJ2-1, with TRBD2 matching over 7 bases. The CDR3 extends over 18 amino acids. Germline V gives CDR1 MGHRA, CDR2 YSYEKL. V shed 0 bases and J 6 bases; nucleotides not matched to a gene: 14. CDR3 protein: CASSQDKSWDSGFNEQFF. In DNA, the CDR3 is TGCGCCAGCAGCCAAGATAAAAGTTGGGATAGCGGGTTCAATGAGCAGTTCTTC.

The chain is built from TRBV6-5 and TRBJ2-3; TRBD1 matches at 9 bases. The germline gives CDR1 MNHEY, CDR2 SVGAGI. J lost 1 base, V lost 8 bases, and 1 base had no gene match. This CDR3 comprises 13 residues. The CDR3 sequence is CASHRGRTDTQYF. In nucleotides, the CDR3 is TGTGCCAGCCACAGGGGGCGCACAGATACGCAGTATTTT.

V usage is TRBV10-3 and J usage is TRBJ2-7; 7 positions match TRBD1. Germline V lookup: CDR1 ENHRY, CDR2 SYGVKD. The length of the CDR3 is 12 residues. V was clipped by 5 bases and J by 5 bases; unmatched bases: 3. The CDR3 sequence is CAISYRGDEQYF. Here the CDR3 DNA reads TGTGCCATCAGTTACAGGGGCGACGAGCAGTACTTC.

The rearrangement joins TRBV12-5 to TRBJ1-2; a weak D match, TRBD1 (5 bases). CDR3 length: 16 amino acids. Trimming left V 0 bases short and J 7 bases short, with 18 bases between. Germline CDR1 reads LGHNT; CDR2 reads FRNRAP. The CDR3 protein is CASGLVLPNRRRGYTF. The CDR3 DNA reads TGTGCTAGTGGTTTGGTACTTCCTAACAGGCGACGTGGCTACACCTTC.

CDR3 nucleotides: TGTGCCAGCAGCAAAGGACAGGGAATAGGGAACACTGAAGCTTTCTTT. Encoded protein: CASSKGQGIGNTEAFF. The rearrangement uses TRBV21-1 and TRBJ1-1; the D call TRBD1 from the table was never checked on the DNA. TRBV21-1 is listed as a pseudogene. CDR3 length equals 16 residues.

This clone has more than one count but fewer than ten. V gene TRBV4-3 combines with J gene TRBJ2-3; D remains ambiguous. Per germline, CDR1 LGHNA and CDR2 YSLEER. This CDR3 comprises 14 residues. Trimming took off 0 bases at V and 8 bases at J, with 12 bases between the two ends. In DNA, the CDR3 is TGCGCCAGCAGCCAAGATCAAGTGAGAGCTACGCAGTATTTT. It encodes CASSQDQVRATQYF.

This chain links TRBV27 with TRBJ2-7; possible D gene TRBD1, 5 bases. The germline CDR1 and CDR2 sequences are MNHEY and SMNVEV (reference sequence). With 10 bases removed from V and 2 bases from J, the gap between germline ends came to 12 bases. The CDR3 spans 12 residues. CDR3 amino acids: CATKGQAYEQYF. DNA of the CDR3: TGTGCCACCAAAGGACAAGCCTACGAGCAGTACTTC.

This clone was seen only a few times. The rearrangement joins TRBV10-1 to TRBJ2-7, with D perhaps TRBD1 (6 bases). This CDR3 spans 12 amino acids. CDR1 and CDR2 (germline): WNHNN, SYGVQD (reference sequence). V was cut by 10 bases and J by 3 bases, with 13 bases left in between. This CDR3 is CATKGHFYEQYF. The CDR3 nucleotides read TGCGCCACCAAGGGACATTTCTACGAGCAGTACTTC.

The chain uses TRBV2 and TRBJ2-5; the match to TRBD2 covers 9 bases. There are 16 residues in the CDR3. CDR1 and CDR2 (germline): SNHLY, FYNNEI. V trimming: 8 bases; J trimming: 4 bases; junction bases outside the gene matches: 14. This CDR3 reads CASHRGGRAEGETQYF. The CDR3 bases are TGTGCCAGCCATAGGGGCGGGAGGGCCGAGGGAGAGACCCAGTACTTC.

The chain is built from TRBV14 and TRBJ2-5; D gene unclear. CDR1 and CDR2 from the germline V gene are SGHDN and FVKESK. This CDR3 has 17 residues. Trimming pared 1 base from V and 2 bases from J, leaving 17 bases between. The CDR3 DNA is TGTGCCAGCAGCCAAGGAATTCAAACGACTGTACAAGAGACCCAGTACTTC. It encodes CASSQGIQTTVQETQYF.

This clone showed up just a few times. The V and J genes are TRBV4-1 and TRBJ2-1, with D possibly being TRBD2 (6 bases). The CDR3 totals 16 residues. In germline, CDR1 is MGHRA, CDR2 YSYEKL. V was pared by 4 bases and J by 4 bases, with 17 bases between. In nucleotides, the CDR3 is TGCGCCAGCAGCCCCCCGCGAGCGGGCCCTTACAATGAGCAGTTCTTC. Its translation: CASSPPRAGPYNEQFF.

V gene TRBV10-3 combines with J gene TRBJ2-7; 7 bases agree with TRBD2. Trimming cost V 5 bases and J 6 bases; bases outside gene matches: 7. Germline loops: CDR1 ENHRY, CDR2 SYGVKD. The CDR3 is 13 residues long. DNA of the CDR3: TGTGCCATCAGTCGTGGGGGGGTCGGCGAGCAGTACTTC. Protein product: CAISRGGVGEQYF.

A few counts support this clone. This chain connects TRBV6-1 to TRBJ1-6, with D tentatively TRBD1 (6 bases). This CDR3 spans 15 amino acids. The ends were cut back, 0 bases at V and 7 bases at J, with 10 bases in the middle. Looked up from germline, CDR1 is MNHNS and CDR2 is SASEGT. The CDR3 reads CASSEAAGANSPLHF. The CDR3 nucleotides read TGTGCCAGCAGTGAAGCAGCAGGGGCCAATTCACCCCTCCACTTT.

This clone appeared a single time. The CDR3 bases are TGTGCCAGCAGTTACTCGCAGAACTACAGAAACACCATATATTTT. It yields the protein CASSYSQNYRNTIYF. The gene calls are TRBV6-5 and TRBJ1-3; no clear D gene. Germline V CDR1 and CDR2: MNHEY, SVGAGI. The germline V and J ends were trimmed by 0 bases and 5 bases, with 11 bases remaining between them. The CDR3 consists of 15 residues.

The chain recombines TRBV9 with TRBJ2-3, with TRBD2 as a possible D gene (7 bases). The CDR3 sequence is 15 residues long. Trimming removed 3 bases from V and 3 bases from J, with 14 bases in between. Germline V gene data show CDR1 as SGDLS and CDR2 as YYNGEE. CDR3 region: CASSASGGGTDTQYF. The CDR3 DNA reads TGTGCCAGCAGCGCCTCGGGGGGCGGGACAGATACGCAGTATTTT.

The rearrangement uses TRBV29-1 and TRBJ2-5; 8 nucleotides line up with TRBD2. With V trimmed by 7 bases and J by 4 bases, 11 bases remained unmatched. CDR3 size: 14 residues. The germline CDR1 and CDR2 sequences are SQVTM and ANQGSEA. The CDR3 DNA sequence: TGCAGCGCCTGGGGAGCGGGAGAGGGAGAGACCCAGTACTTC. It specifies CSAWGAGEGETQYF.

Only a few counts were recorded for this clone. The chain's CDR3 is CASSFGGLASSPLHF. CDR3 nucleotides: TGTGCCAGCAGCTTCGGGGGGCTAGCAAGTTCACCCCTCCACTTT. The chain combines TRBV5-6 with TRBJ1-6, with D possibly matching TRBD1 (6 bases). From germline, CDR1 is SGHDT and CDR2 YYEEEE. V lost 2 bases to trimming and J lost 9 bases, with 15 bases between them. This CDR3 contains 15 residues.

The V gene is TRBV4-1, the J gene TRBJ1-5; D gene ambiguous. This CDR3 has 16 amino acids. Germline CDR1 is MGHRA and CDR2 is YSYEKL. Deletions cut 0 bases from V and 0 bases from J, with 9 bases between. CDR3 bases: TGCGCCAGCAGCCAAGATCGGGGATTTAGCAATCAGCCCCAGCATTTT. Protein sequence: CASSQDRGFSNQPQHF.

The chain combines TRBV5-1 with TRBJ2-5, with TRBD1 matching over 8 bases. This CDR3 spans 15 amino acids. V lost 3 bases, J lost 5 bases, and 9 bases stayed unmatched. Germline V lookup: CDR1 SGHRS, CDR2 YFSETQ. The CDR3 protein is CASSYMTGDRETQYF. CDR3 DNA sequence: TGCGCCAGCAGCTATATGACAGGGGATCGGGAGACCCAGTACTTC.

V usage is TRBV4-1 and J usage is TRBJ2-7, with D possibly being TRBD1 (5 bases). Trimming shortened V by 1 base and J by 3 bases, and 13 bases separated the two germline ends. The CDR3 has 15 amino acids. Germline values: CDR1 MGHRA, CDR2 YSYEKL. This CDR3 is CASSQAPTGHYEQYF. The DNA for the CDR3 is TGCGCCAGCAGCCAAGCGCCCACAGGCCACTACGAGCAGTACTTC.

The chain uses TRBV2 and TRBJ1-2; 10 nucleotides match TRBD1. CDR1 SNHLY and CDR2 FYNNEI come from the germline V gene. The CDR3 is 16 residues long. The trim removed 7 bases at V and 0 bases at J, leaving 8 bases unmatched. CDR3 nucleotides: TGTGCCAGCAATCCTGGGACAGGGGCTCCTAACTATGGCTACACCTTC. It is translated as CASNPGTGAPNYGYTF.

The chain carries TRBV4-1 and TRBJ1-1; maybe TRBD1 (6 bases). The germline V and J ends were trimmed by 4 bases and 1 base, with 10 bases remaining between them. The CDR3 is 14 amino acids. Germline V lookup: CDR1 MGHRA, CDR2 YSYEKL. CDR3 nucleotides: TGCGCCAGCAGCCTTAACAGGGCGAACACTGAAGCTTTCTTT. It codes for CASSLNRANTEAFF.

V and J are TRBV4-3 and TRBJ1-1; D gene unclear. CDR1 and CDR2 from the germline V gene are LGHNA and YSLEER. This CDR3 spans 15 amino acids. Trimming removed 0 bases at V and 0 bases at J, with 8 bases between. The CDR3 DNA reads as TGCGCCAGCAGCCAAGATAACGGGTTGAACACTGAAGCTTTCTTT. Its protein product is CASSQDNGLNTEAFF.

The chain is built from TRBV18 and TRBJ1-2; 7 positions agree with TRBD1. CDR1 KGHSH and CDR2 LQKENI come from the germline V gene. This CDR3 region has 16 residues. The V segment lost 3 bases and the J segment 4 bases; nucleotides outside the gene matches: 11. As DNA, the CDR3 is TGTGCCAGCTCACCCCCGGGACAGAGTTATAGCTATGGCTACACCTTC. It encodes CASSPPGQSYSYGYTF. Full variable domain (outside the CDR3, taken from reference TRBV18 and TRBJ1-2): NAGVMQNPRHLVRRRGQEARLRCSPMKGHSHVYWYRQLPEEGLKFMVYLQKENIIDESGMPKERFSAEFPKEGPSILRIQQVVRGDSAAYFCASSPPGQSYSYGYTFGSGTRLTVV.

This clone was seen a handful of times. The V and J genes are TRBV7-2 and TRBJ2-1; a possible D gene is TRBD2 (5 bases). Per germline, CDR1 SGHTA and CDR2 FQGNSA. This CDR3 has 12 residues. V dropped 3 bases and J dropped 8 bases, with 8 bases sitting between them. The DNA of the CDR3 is TGTGCCAGCAGCTTCGAGGGCTATGAGCAGTTCTTC. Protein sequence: CASSFEGYEQFF.

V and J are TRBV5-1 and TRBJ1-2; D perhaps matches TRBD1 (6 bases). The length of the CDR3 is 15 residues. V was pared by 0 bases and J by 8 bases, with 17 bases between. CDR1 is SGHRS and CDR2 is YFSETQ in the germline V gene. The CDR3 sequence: CASSLESQGSGGYTF. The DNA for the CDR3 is TGCGCCAGCAGCTTGGAATCCCAGGGGTCGGGAGGCTACACCTTC.

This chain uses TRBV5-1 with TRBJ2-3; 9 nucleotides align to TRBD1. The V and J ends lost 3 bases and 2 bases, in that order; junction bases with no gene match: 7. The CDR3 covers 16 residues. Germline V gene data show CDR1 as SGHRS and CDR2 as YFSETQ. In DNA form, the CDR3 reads TGCGCCAGCAGCTCGACGGGACAGGGCCCCACAGATACGCAGTATTTT. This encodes CASSSTGQGPTDTQYF.

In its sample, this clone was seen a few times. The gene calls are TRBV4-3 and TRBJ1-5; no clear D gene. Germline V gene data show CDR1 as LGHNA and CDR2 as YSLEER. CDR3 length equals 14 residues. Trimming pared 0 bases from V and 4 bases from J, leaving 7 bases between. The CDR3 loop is CASSQDAGNQPQHF. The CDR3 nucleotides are TGCGCCAGCAGCCAAGATGCGGGGAATCAGCCCCAGCATTTT.

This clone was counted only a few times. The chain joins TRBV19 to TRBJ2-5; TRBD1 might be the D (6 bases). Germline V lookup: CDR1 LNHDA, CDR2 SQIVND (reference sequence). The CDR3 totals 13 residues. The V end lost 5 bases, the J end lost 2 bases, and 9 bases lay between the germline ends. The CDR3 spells CASSSQGQETQYF. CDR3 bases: TGTGCCAGTAGTTCCCAGGGGCAAGAGACCCAGTACTTC.